These 5 T cell receptor beta chains were all obtained from the same sample, sequenced in a study of vaccination and CD4 T cells after COVID-19. The antigens these receptors bind are not known. The treatment denotes: approximately 9-day PBMC culture with coronavirus spike peptide pools or control peptides (ViraFEST assay). Cultured CD4+ T cells had their DNA profiled by the Oncomine TCR Beta short-read assay. One entry per CDR3 protein results from TCRdb running MiXCR on the PCR reads. The data hold about 2,500 distinct CDR3 sequences, with around 34% observed a single time. Material for sequencing was CD4+ T cells from blood, cultured in vitro. Receptors were obtained from a human donor who had recovered from COVID-19.

The chain is built from TRBV7-2 and TRBJ1-3, with 7 bases matching TRBD1. Germline CDR1 is SGHTA and CDR2 is FQGNSA. The trim removed 4 bases at V and 2 bases at J, leaving 2 bases unmatched. The CDR3 runs 14 residues. Here the CDR3 DNA reads TGTGCCAGCAGCTCCGACAGGGCTGGAAACACCATATATTTT. Protein sequence: CASSSDRAGNTIYF.

This clonotype was observed a handful of times. This chain uses TRBV7-2 with TRBJ1-5; possibly TRBD1 for D (5 bases). The CDR3 is 15 amino acids. From germline, CDR1 is SGHTA and CDR2 FQGNSA. The V and J ends lost 4 bases and 6 bases respectively, with 16 bases between them. The CDR3: CASSSRAHGGQPQHF. In nucleotides, the CDR3 is TGTGCCAGCAGCTCACGGGCCCATGGGGGTCAGCCCCAGCATTTT.

This clonotype was detected a few times. V usage is TRBV19 and J usage is TRBJ2-7, with D possibly being TRBD1 (6 bases). The germline V and J ends were trimmed by 5 bases and 4 bases, with 12 bases remaining between them. Germline lookup yields CDR1 LNHDA and CDR2 SQIVND (reference sequence). The CDR3 runs 13 residues. The CDR3 region is CASSSERGYEQYF. CDR3 nucleotide sequence: TGTGCCAGTAGTTCCGAAAGGGGGTACGAGCAGTACTTC. Looking up the rest from reference TRBV19 and TRBJ2-7 gives the full variable domain: DGGITQSPKYLFRKEGQNVTLSCEQNLNHDAMYWYRQDPGQGLRLIYYSQIVNDFQKGDIAEGYSVSREKKESFPLTVTSAQKNPTAFYLCASSSERGYEQYFGPGTRLTVT.

V and J are TRBV19 and TRBJ2-7, with no clear D. V lost 1 base and J lost 2, with 9 bases in between. CDR1 LNHDA and CDR2 SQIVND come from the germline V gene (reference sequence). CDR3 length equals 14 residues. The DNA for the CDR3 is TGTGCCAGTAGTATAGGGGTCGGCACCTACGAGCAGTACTTC. Translation gives CASSIGVGTYEQYF. Full variable domain (outside the CDR3, taken from reference TRBV19 and TRBJ2-7): DGGITQSPKYLFRKEGQNVTLSCEQNLNHDAMYWYRQDPGQGLRLIYYSQIVNDFQKGDIAEGYSVSREKKESFPLTVTSAQKNPTAFYLCASSIGVGTYEQYFGPGTRLTVT.

Within the sample, this clonotype is medium-sized (0.01 to 0.1%). The chain is built from TRBV14 and TRBJ2-3, with D maybe TRBD2 (7 bases). The germline gives CDR1 SGHDN, CDR2 FVKESK. The ends were cut back, 0 bases at V and 4 bases at J, with 17 bases in the middle. The CDR3 consists of 17 residues. The chain's CDR3 is CASSQEVRWGGPDTQYF. The CDR3 DNA reads TGTGCCAGCAGCCAAGAGGTCCGATGGGGGGGCCCAGATACGCAGTATTTT.